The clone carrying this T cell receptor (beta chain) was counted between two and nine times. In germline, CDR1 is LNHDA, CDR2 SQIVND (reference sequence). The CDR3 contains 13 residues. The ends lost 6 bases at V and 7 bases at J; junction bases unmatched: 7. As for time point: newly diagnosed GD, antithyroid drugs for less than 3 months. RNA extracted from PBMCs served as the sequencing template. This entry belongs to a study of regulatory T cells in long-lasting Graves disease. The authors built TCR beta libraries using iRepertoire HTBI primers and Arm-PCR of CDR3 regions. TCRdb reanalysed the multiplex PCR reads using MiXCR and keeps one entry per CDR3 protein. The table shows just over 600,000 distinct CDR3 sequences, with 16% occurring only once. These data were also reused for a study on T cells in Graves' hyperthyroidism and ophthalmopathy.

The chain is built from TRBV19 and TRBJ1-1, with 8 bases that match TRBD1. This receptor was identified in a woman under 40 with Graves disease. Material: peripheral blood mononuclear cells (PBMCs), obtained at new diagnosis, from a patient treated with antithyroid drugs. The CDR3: CASSRAGGGEAFF. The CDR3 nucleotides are TGTGCCAGTAGCCGAGCAGGGGGCGGTGAAGCTTTCTTT.